One and the same sample provided the 9 T cell receptor beta chains below, sequenced in a study of regulatory T cells in long-lasting Graves disease. Indicated time point: newly diagnosed GD, antithyroid drugs for less than 3 months. Extracted PBMC RNA gave rise to the TCR library. Libraries of TCR beta came from iRepertoire HTBI primers plus Arm-PCR of CDR3 regions. One entry per CDR3 protein results from TCRdb running MiXCR on the multiplex PCR reads. The sample includes hundreds of thousands of distinct CDR3 sequences, 15% to 20% seen only once; the top ten take approximately 12%. These data were also filed under a second study, of T cells in Graves' hyperthyroidism and ophthalmopathy.

Source: peripheral blood mononuclear cells (PBMCs), taken at new diagnosis, from a patient treated with antithyroid drugs. The origin of the receptors is a man between 18 and 29 years old with Graves disease.

This clonotype was seen repeatedly, ten times or more. The chain has TRBV12-3 or TRBV12-4 and TRBJ2-5, with 7 bases lining up with TRBD2. The CDR3 consists of 13 residues. The junction had 5 bases not matched to a gene; V was cut back by 7 bases and J by 3 bases. CDR3 nucleotide sequence: TGTGCCAGCATCCGTCGGGGGGAAGAGACCCAGTACTTC. Encoded protein: CASIRRGEETQYF.

This clonotype occurred many times. The gene calls are TRBV11-2 and TRBJ2-5; D is tentatively TRBD1 or TRBD2 (5 bases each). Per the germline V gene, CDR1 is SGHAT and CDR2 is FQNNGV. Trimming pared 5 bases from V and 7 bases from J, leaving 17 bases between. The CDR3 is 14 amino acids. The DNA of the CDR3 is TGTGCCAGCAGCACCACAAGAGAGGGGAGGACCCAGTACTTC. Amino acids: CASSTTREGRTQYF.

The genes are TRBV5-1 and TRBJ1-2, with 8 bases lining up with TRBD1. The CDR3 runs to 14 residues. Germline CDR1 is SGHRS and CDR2 is YFSETQ. The J segment lost 4 bases and the V segment lost 5 bases, leaving 7 bases of the junction unmatched. This CDR3 reads CASSWGDRGYGYTF. In DNA form, the CDR3 reads TGCGCCAGCAGTTGGGGCGACAGGGGCTATGGCTACACCTTC.

At least ten counts were recorded for this clonotype. V gene TRBV6-1 combines with J gene TRBJ1-1; tentative D call: TRBD1 (5 bases). This CDR3 has 12 amino acids. In germline, CDR1 is MNHNS, CDR2 SASEGT. V lost 8 bases and J 1 base, leaving 8 bases between the germline ends. This chain's CDR3 is CASRGGNTEAFF. In DNA form, the CDR3 reads TGTGCCAGCCGGGGCGGGAACACTGAAGCTTTCTTT.

The sample holds many counts of this clonotype. This chain connects TRBV12-3 or TRBV12-4 to TRBJ1-4; 10 nucleotides agree with TRBD1. This CDR3 spans 15 amino acids. Trimming at V came to 6 bases and at J to 8 bases, leaving 9 bases not matched to a gene. The CDR3 spells CASSPTGTGDEKLFF. In DNA, the CDR3 is TGTGCCAGCAGCCCAACCGGGACAGGGGACGAAAAACTGTTTTTT.

The rearrangement joins TRBV27 to TRBJ2-1; weak D call: TRBD1 (6 bases). V gave up 5 bases and J gave up 0 bases, with 11 bases separating them. Germline V lookup: CDR1 MNHEY, CDR2 SMNVEV (reference sequence). The CDR3 extends over 15 amino acids. The CDR3 coding sequence is TGTGCCAGCAGTCTACAGGGAAGCTCCTACAATGAGCAGTTCTTC. This encodes CASSLQGSSYNEQFF.

There are many counts of this clonotype. The rearrangement uses TRBV30 and TRBJ2-2; D not certain. Trimming cost V 3 bases and J 7 bases, with 6 bases left between them. Germline assignment: CDR1 GTSNPN and CDR2 SVGIG (reference sequence). The CDR3 contains 11 residues. CDR3: CAWSYSGELFF. In nucleotides, the CDR3 is TGTGCCTGGAGCTACAGCGGGGAGCTGTTTTTT.

This clonotype was counted a few times. A single base separates this from a much larger clone, so it may be a read error. This chain joins TRBV30 and TRBJ1-1; 8 bases match TRBD1. The CDR3 has 14 residues. The germline V gene encodes CDR1 GTSNPN and CDR2 SVGIG (reference sequence). The CDR3 bases are TGTGTCTGGAGTGTAGGGACAGGGAACACTGAAGCTTTCTTT. Its protein is CVWSVGTGNTEAFF.

This clonotype was observed a handful of times. The chain uses TRBV30 and TRBJ1-6; tentative D call: TRBD1 (6 bases). Trimming pared 0 bases from V and 10 bases from J, leaving 10 bases between. The germline V gene has CDR1 GTSNPN and CDR2 SVGIG (reference sequence). The CDR3 consists of 13 residues. CDR3 DNA sequence: TGTGCCTGGAGTGTACAGGGCAGGTCACCCCTCCACTTT. Translated, it gives CAWSVQGRSPLHF.